This T cell receptor beta chain came from a study of T cell changes during pregnancy in multiple sclerosis. TCRdb keeps only in-frame clones here, not all; method: immunoSEQ multiplex PCR. The profile covers 40,000 or so clones, with about 92% appearing a single time and about 9.1% taken by the ten largest. Germline V gene data show CDR1 as MNHEY and CDR2 as SVGAGI. V shed 6 bases, J shed 4 bases, and the junction held 5 bases outside the gene matches. The CDR3 consists of 15 residues. This chain connects TRBV6-5 to TRBJ2-1; 11 bases are a match to TRBD2. The receptor's source is a female donor with multiple sclerosis, enrolled in a pregnancy study. The specimen was CD8+ T cells from peripheral blood mononuclear cells, collected in the first trimester of pregnancy. The CDR3 sequence is CASRSGTSGYNEQFF. The DNA for the CDR3 is TGTGCCAGCAGATCCGGGACTAGCGGATACAATGAGCAGTTCTTC.